The next 9 T cell receptor beta chains were all read from a single sample in a study of cytomegalovirus exposure and HLA in healthy donors. The PCR was carried out with 60 Vbeta primers and 13 Jbeta primers. Method: immunoSEQ multiplex PCR; TCRdb's copy keeps in-frame clones and lacks some. The repertoire holds about 93,000 clones, roughly 79% seen once, with 0.5% to 0.65% in the top ten. The sequencing input was PBMCs. These receptors came from a man aged 25-45 years in good health and CMV-seronegative.

The chain is built from TRBV9 and TRBJ1-1; a weak D match, TRBD1 (5 bases). The CDR3 sequence is 14 residues long. The V and J ends lost 3 bases and 2 bases respectively, with 11 bases between them. The germline CDR1 and CDR2 sequences are SGDLS and YYNGEE. The CDR3, as DNA: TGTGCCAGCAGCGGCAGGGCCTCAAACACTGAAGCTTTCTTT. Amino acids: CASSGRASNTEAFF. Together with reference TRBV9 and TRBJ1-1, the CDR3 gives the full variable domain: DSGVTQTPKHLITATGQRVTLRCSPRSGDLSVYWYQQSLDQGLQFLIQYYNGEERAKGNILERFSAQQFPDLHSELNLSSLELGDSALYFCASSGRASNTEAFFGQGTRLTVV.

V usage is TRBV14 and J usage is TRBJ2-5; D may be TRBD1 (6 bases). V lost 4 bases to trimming and J lost 5 bases, with 20 bases between them. CDR1 and CDR2 (germline): SGHDN, FVKESK. This CDR3 region has 16 residues. Here the CDR3 DNA reads TGTGCCAGCAGCCGCCCGGACAGCTCCCCGCGGGAGACCCAGTACTTC. Encoded protein: CASSRPDSSPRETQYF. The complete variable domain, with remaining parts taken from reference TRBV14 and TRBJ2-5, reads EAGVTQFPSHSVIEKGQTVTLRCDPISGHDNLYWYRRVMGKEIKFLLHFVKESKQDESGMPNNRFLAERTGGTYSTLKVQPAELEDSGVYFCASSRPDSSPRETQYFGPGTRLLVL.

The chain is built from TRBV6-1 and TRBJ1-5; TRBD1 matches at 7 bases. Losses at the gene ends were 6 bases for V and 4 bases for J; bases not matched to a gene: 3. The CDR3 totals 13 residues. CDR1 and CDR2 from the germline V gene are MNHNS and SASEGT. CDR3 in amino acids: CASRGTENQPQHF. In nucleotides, the CDR3 is TGTGCCAGCAGGGGGACAGAGAATCAGCCCCAGCATTTT.

The J gene is TRBJ1-1, the V gene TRBV21-1; the table's D call, TRBD1, has no DNA check behind it. TRBV21-1 is noted as a pseudogene. CDR3 size: 14 residues. The CDR3 DNA reads TGTGCCAGCAGCAATCAGTGGGCCTTTACTGAAGCTTTCTTT. Amino acid sequence: CASSNQWAFTEAFF.

The chain recombines TRBV27 with TRBJ1-5; D gene uncertain. The germline V gene has CDR1 MNHEY and CDR2 SMNVEV (reference sequence). Trimming removed 1 base at V and 7 bases at J, with 11 bases between. The CDR3 is made up of 14 amino acids. The DNA of the CDR3 is TGTGCCAGCAGTTTATTTCGAGGGAGCCAGCCCCAGCATTTT. Protein: CASSLFRGSQPQHF.

The chain is built from TRBV4-3 and TRBJ2-3; TRBD2 matches 10 bases. CDR1 and CDR2 from the germline V gene are LGHNA and YSLEER. The junction had 4 bases not matched to a gene; V was cut back by 2 bases and J by 2 bases. This CDR3 spans 16 amino acids. CDR3 region: CASSQSSGGHTDTQYF. In nucleotides, the CDR3 is TGCGCCAGCAGCCAAAGTAGCGGGGGGCACACAGATACGCAGTATTTT.

This clone has ten or more counts. This sequence joins TRBV6-1 and TRBJ2-2, with 11 nucleotides matching TRBD2. V lost 4 bases to trimming and J lost 5 bases; unmatched junction nucleotides: 6. This CDR3 is 16 amino acids long. Germline loops: CDR1 MNHNS, CDR2 SASEGT. The DNA of the CDR3 is TGTGCCAGCAGTGTGTTACTAGCGGGGGAGACCGGGGAGCTGTTTTTT. Translated, it gives CASSVLLAGETGELFF.

The CDR3 loop is CATSREDRVRSYEQYF. The CDR3 DNA follows: TGTGCCACCAGCAGAGAGGACAGGGTTCGCTCCTACGAGCAGTACTTC. The rearrangement links TRBV15 to TRBJ2-7; TRBD1 matches at 8 bases. CDR1 LNHNV and CDR2 YYDKDF come from the germline V gene (reference sequence). J gave up 0 bases and V 0 bases, and 4 bases lay outside the gene matches. The CDR3 runs 16 residues.

The chain carries TRBV19 and TRBJ1-5; a weak D match, TRBD1 (5 bases). The germline V gene has CDR1 LNHDA and CDR2 SQIVND (reference sequence). The V end was cut by 2 bases, the J end by 3 bases, with 8 bases between. This CDR3 has 14 residues. The CDR3 region is CASSISGPNQPQHF. The CDR3 region has the DNA TGTGCCAGTAGTATATCAGGGCCCAATCAGCCCCAGCATTTT.